In this sample, the clone carrying this T cell receptor (beta chain) turned up many times. The data belong to a study of identical twins. From the 5' RACE reads, TCRdb called clonotypes with MiXCR, one entry per CDR3 protein. Among 500,000 to 650,000 distinct CDR3 sequences listed, under 8.5% were seen once. The junction had 3 bases not matched to a gene; V was cut back by 6 bases and J by 1 base. Germline loops: CDR1 SNHLY, CDR2 FYNNEI. The CDR3 runs 15 residues. Another study also made use of these data, one on yellow fever vaccine responses in identical twins.

This receptor was identified in a young woman in good health. The chain has TRBV2 and TRBJ2-1; 10 nucleotides align to TRBD2. Specimen: PBMCs. This CDR3 is CASSVLAGSYNEQFF. The CDR3 DNA is TGTGCCAGCAGCGTACTAGCGGGATCCTACAATGAGCAGTTCTTC. The full variable domain, rest sourced from reference TRBV2 and TRBJ2-1, is EPEVTQTPSHQVTQMGQEVILRCVPISNHLYFYWYRQILGQKVEFLVSFYNNEISEKSEIFDDQFSVERPDGSNFTLKIRSTKLEDSAMYFCASSVLAGSYNEQFFGPGTRLTVL.